This passage covers 5 T cell receptor beta chains from one sample sequenced in a study of T cells in narcolepsy (dated by TCRdb to between 2017 and 2018). Receptor amplification or capture employed the immunoSEQ multiplex PCR assay. TCRdb's version of the immuneACCESS table is confined to in-frame rearrangements and falls short of the full clone set. An unresolved V gene accounts for under half of the shortfall where checked; the remainder is of unknown origin. This sample is represented by 25,000 to 35,000 clones; 75% to 85% of them were singletons. In total, the top ten clones hold 0.9% to 1.2% of the sample. Sequences were obtained from CD45RA- memory CD4+ T cells from PBMCs. This sample's cell subset or site label indicates: memory T cells sorted ex vivo from peripheral blood. These TCRs come from a human donor with narcolepsy.

CDR3 amino acids: CASSEASGNQPQHF. CDR3 coding DNA: TGTGCCAGCAGTGAAGCCTCGGGGAATCAGCCCCAGCATTTT. The rearrangement uses TRBV6-1 and TRBJ1-5, with no clear D. In germline, CDR1 is MNHNS, CDR2 SASEGT. This CDR3 comprises 14 residues. Trimming cost V 0 bases and J 4 bases, with 7 bases left between them.

The chain is built from TRBV7-8 and TRBJ2-4; D possibly corresponds to TRBD1 (5 bases). Germline CDR1 is SGHVS and CDR2 is FQNEAQ. The CDR3 sequence is 17 residues long. Trimming cost V 1 base and J 3 bases, with 16 bases left between them. The CDR3: CASSLGFRVRGKNIQYF. CDR3 coding DNA: TGTGCCAGCAGCTTAGGGTTCAGGGTACGCGGCAAAAACATTCAGTACTTC.

This clone has a handful of counts. The chain links TRBV28 to TRBJ1-1; no firm D call. The V end was cut by 6 bases, the J end by 5 bases, with 16 bases between. The CDR3 sequence is 14 residues long. In germline, CDR1 is MDHEN, CDR2 SYDVKM. This CDR3 is CASSLIQVMTEAFF. Written as DNA, the CDR3 is TGTGCCAGCAGCCTGATTCAGGTTATGACTGAAGCTTTCTTT.

J is TRBJ2-7 and V is TRBV10-2; D remains ambiguous. The CDR3 runs to 12 residues. With 4 bases removed from V and 4 bases from J, the gap between germline ends came to 8 bases. Germline V CDR1 and CDR2: WSHSY, SAAADI. The CDR3 coding sequence is TGCGCCAGCAGTGCAGGAAGTTACGAGCAGTACTTC. It encodes CASSAGSYEQYF.

The rearrangement joins TRBV6-5 to TRBJ1-1; the D is unclear. Between the trimmed V and J ends, which lost 5 bases and 5 bases, there was a span of 18 bases. The CDR3 consists of 15 residues. Per the germline V gene, CDR1 is MNHEY and CDR2 is SVGAGI. CDR3 nucleotide sequence: TGTGCCAGCAGTGGACGCCAAAGTCAGTTTACTGAAGCTTTCTTT. Its protein is CASSGRQSQFTEAFF.